The rows below give T cell receptor beta chains drawn from one sample of a study of CD8 T cells in Susac syndrome. In TCRdb, the immunoSEQ multiplex PCR reads were re-called with MiXCR into one record per CDR3 protein. The profile shows some 99,000 distinct CDR3 sequences, about 95% of them singletons. Sequences were obtained from CD4+ T cells from PBMCs. The receptors originated from a human donor with Susac syndrome. The CDR3 runs from the conserved cysteine through the conserved F or W. D genes are given only for firm matches. Size is omitted from some rows. Given values are once, few, many or a class for expanded clones.

V: TRBV6-6
size: .
J: TRBJ2-2
D: .
CDR3: CASSYSRDTGELFF
DNA: TGTGCCAGCAGTTATAGTAGGGACACCGGGGAGCTGTTTTTT

V: TRBV5-1
size: .
J: TRBJ2-1
D: TRBD2
CDR3: CASSPGLAGAWEQFF
DNA: TGCGCCAGCAGCCCAGGACTAGCGGGGGCGTGGGAGCAGTTCTTC

V: TRBV19
size: .
J: TRBJ1-5
D: TRBD1
CDR3: CASSATGGSQPQHF
DNA: TGTGCCAGTAGTGCCACAGGGGGCTCTCAGCCCCAGCATTTT

V: TRBV12-3/TRBV12-4
size: once
J: TRBJ1-1
D: .
CDR3: CASSFGSGEAFF
DNA: TGTGCCAGCAGTTTCGGATCGGGAGAAGCTTTCTTT

V: TRBV5-8
size: .
J: TRBJ2-7
D: .
CDR3: CASSRFGQHYEQYF
DNA: TGTGCCAGCAGCAGATTCGGACAGCATTACGAGCAGTACTTC

V: TRBV28
size: .
J: TRBJ2-3
D: .
CDR3: CASSPSSLTDTQYF
DNA: TGTGCCAGCAGTCCTAGCAGCCTCACAGATACGCAGTATTTT

V: TRBV6-6
size: .
J: TRBJ2-5
D: .
CDR3: CASSSPAGNQETQYF
DNA: TGTGCCAGCAGTTCCCCGGCGGGAAACCAAGAGACCCAGTACTTC

V: TRBV5-1
size: .
J: TRBJ2-5
D: .
CDR3: CASSSRQTQETQYF
DNA: TGCGCCAGCAGCTCACGACAGACCCAAGAGACCCAGTACTTC

V: TRBV7-2
size: .
J: TRBJ2-5
D: TRBD2
CDR3: CASSSPTSGGGETQYF
DNA: TGTGCCAGCAGCTCCCCGACTAGCGGGGGCGGGGAGACCCAGTACTTC

V: TRBV28
size: .
J: TRBJ1-5
D: .
CDR3: CASSLEGFNQPQHF
DNA: TGTGCCAGCAGTTTAGAAGGGTTCAATCAGCCCCAGCATTTT

V: TRBV18
size: .
J: TRBJ1-1
D: .
CDR3: CASSQLAGENTEAFF
DNA: TGTGCCAGCTCCCAACTAGCGGGGGAGAACACTGAAGCTTTCTTT

V: TRBV7-3
size: few
J: TRBJ1-5
D: .
CDR3: CASSSQGGDQPQHF
DNA: TGTGCCAGCAGCTCCCAGGGAGGGGATCAGCCCCAGCATTTT

V: TRBV12-3/TRBV12-4
size: .
J: TRBJ2-7
D: TRBD1
CDR3: CASSFGDRNEQYF
DNA: TGTGCCAGCAGTTTTGGGGACAGGAACGAGCAGTACTTC

V: TRBV12-3/TRBV12-4
size: .
J: TRBJ1-5
D: .
CDR3: CASSYEGHQPQHF
DNA: TGTGCCAGCAGCTATGAGGGCCATCAGCCCCAGCATTTT

V: TRBV5-4
size: .
J: TRBJ2-1
D: .
CDR3: CATSRGADYNEQFF
DNA: TGTGCCACCTCCCGGGGGGCAGACTACAATGAGCAGTTCTTC

V: TRBV29-1
size: .
J: TRBJ2-7
D: .
CDR3: CSVEGLRTLRVTDSYEQYF
DNA: TGCAGCGTTGAAGGACTCAGGACCCTTAGAGTGACCGACTCCTACGAGCAGTACTTC

V: TRBV7-2
size: .
J: TRBJ1-2
D: .
CDR3: CASSRSLQGFHGYTF
DNA: TGTGCCAGCAGCCGTTCCCTCCAGGGTTTCCATGGCTACACCTTC

V: TRBV6-1
size: .
J: TRBJ1-2
D: TRBD1
CDR3: CASRPTSGQGAGYGYTF
DNA: TGTGCCAGCAGGCCCACTTCGGGACAGGGGGCCGGGTATGGCTACACCTTC

V: TRBV2
size: .
J: TRBJ2-1
D: .
CDR3: CASSAPIRDNEQFF
DNA: TGTGCCAGCAGTGCCCCTATTAGAGACAATGAGCAGTTCTTC

V: TRBV30
size: .
J: TRBJ1-2
D: .
CDR3: CAWAILGANYGYTF
DNA: TGTGCCTGGGCCATACTCGGGGCTAACTATGGCTACACCTTC

V: TRBV20-1
size: .
J: TRBJ2-3
D: TRBD2
CDR3: CSAVGGGTDTQYF
DNA: TGCAGTGCCGTTGGGGGGGGCACAGATACGCAGTATTTT

V: TRBV27
size: .
J: TRBJ2-1
D: TRBD2
CDR3: CASTGRGGYNEQFF
DNA: TGTGCCAGCACCGGCCGGGGAGGGTACAATGAGCAGTTCTTC

V: TRBV25-1
size: .
J: TRBJ2-7
D: .
CDR3: CASSESGRPLEQYF
DNA: TGTGCCAGCAGTGAATCCGGCCGACCGCTCGAGCAGTACTTC

V: TRBV25-1
size: .
J: TRBJ1-2
D: .
CDR3: CASSDNRDRRVYTF
DNA: TGTGCCAGCAGTGATAATAGAGACAGGAGAGTCTACACCTTC

V: TRBV18
size: .
J: TRBJ2-1
D: .
CDR3: CASSPPFGGAKQFF
DNA: TGTGCCAGCTCACCACCGTTTGGGGGCGCAAAGCAGTTCTTC

V: TRBV30
size: .
J: TRBJ2-7
D: TRBD1
CDR3: CAWSPDRVFEQYF
DNA: TGTGCCTGGAGTCCGGACAGGGTCTTCGAGCAGTACTTC

V: TRBV7-3
size: .
J: TRBJ2-1
D: .
CDR3: CASSTATDNEQFF
DNA: TGTGCCAGCAGCACGGCCACGGACAATGAGCAGTTCTTC

V: TRBV5-1
size: .
J: TRBJ2-1
D: .
CDR3: CASSSRAGTEQFF
DNA: TGCGCCAGCAGCTCCCGGGCTGGCACTGAGCAGTTCTTC

V: TRBV15
size: .
J: TRBJ1-1
D: .
CDR3: CATGKTNTEAFF
DNA: TGTGCCACCGGAAAGACGAACACTGAAGCTTTCTTT

V: TRBV24-1
size: .
J: TRBJ2-5
D: .
CDR3: CATSDVETQYF
DNA: TGTGCCACCAGTGATGTGGAGACCCAGTACTTC

V: TRBV28
size: .
J: TRBJ2-7
D: TRBD2
CDR3: CASRPPSGSLYEQYF
DNA: TGTGCCAGCAGACCACCTAGCGGGTCTCTATACGAGCAGTACTTC

V: TRBV7-3
size: .
J: TRBJ2-1
D: TRBD1
CDR3: CASSAGGYNEQFF
DNA: TGTGCCAGCAGCGCAGGGGGCTACAATGAGCAGTTCTTC

V: TRBV4-2
size: once
J: TRBJ2-3
D: .
CDR3: CASTPDGDADTQYF
DNA: TGTGCCAGCACCCCTGATGGGGACGCAGATACGCAGTATTTT

V: TRBV29-1
size: .
J: TRBJ1-1
D: .
CDR3: CSLSRGGVNTEAFF
DNA: TGCAGCCTCTCCAGGGGCGGAGTGAACACTGAAGCTTTCTTT

V: TRBV7-9
size: .
J: TRBJ2-7
D: .
CDR3: CASSLAQGRSYEQYF
DNA: TGTGCCAGCAGCTTAGCGCAGGGACGCTCCTACGAGCAGTACTTC

V: TRBV11-3
size: .
J: TRBJ2-3
D: .
CDR3: CASSTGATTDTQYF
DNA: TGTGCCAGCAGCACGGGAGCCACCACAGATACGCAGTATTTT

V: TRBV20-1
size: few
J: TRBJ2-7
D: .
CDR3: CSARDSYEQYF
DNA: TGCAGTGCTAGGGATTCCTACGAGCAGTACTTC

V: TRBV3-1
size: .
J: TRBJ1-4
D: .
CDR3: CASSQVEKLFF
DNA: TGTGCCAGCAGCCAAGTCGAAAAACTGTTTTTT

V: TRBV20-1
size: .
J: TRBJ2-2
D: TRBD2
CDR3: CSAFRTSGGTGELFF
DNA: TGCAGTGCTTTTCGGACTAGCGGGGGGACCGGGGAGCTGTTTTTT

V: TRBV19
size: .
J: TRBJ2-2
D: .
CDR3: CASTLLGANTGELFF
DNA: TGTGCCAGTACCCTGCTGGGCGCTAACACCGGGGAGCTGTTTTTT

V: TRBV5-1
size: few
J: TRBJ2-7
D: TRBD1
CDR3: CASSPTGVVYEQYF
DNA: TGCGCCAGCAGCCCGACAGGGGTGGTATACGAGCAGTACTTC

V: TRBV12-3/TRBV12-4
size: .
J: TRBJ1-5
D: .
CDR3: CASTKGGSNQPQHF
DNA: TGTGCCAGCACCAAAGGGGGGTCCAATCAGCCCCAGCATTTT

V: TRBV9
size: .
J: TRBJ2-1
D: .
CDR3: CASSVAANEQFF
DNA: TGTGCCAGCAGCGTAGCTGCCAATGAGCAGTTCTTC

V: TRBV18
size: .
J: TRBJ2-1
D: .
CDR3: CASSPWRGGMDEQFF
DNA: TGTGCCAGCTCACCATGGAGGGGGGGCATGGATGAGCAGTTCTTC

V: TRBV6-2/TRBV6-3
size: .
J: TRBJ2-5
D: .
CDR3: CASGGAVQETQYF
DNA: TGTGCCAGCGGAGGAGCGGTCCAAGAGACCCAGTACTTC

V: TRBV29-1
size: .
J: TRBJ1-1
D: .
CDR3: CSVEKGNQLLNTEAFF
DNA: TGCAGCGTTGAAAAAGGGAACCAACTCTTGAACACTGAAGCTTTCTTT

V: TRBV30
size: once
J: TRBJ2-5
D: TRBD2
CDR3: CAWSPAGGFGTQYF
DNA: TGTGCCTGGAGTCCCGCCGGGGGGTTTGGGACCCAGTACTTC

V: TRBV4-1
size: .
J: TRBJ2-1
D: TRBD2
CDR3: CASSLGLAGVSNEQFF
DNA: TGCGCCAGCAGCCTGGGACTAGCGGGGGTTTCCAATGAGCAGTTCTTC

V: TRBV19
size: .
J: TRBJ1-4
D: .
CDR3: CASSGEKLFF
DNA: TGTGCCAGTAGTGGTGAGAAACTGTTTTTT

V: TRBV30
size: once
J: TRBJ1-6
D: TRBD1
CDR3: CACDRGRGSPLHF
DNA: TGTGCCTGTGACAGGGGGCGCGGATCACCCCTCCACTTT

V: TRBV30
size: .
J: TRBJ1-2
D: .
CDR3: CAWSRQGEGYTF
DNA: TGTGCCTGGAGTCGGCAGGGAGAAGGCTACACCTTC

V: TRBV30
size: .
J: TRBJ2-5
D: .
CDR3: CAWRFRGAGETQYF
DNA: TGTGCCTGGAGGTTCCGGGGGGCAGGGGAGACCCAGTACTTC

V: TRBV7-9
size: .
J: TRBJ1-1
D: .
CDR3: CASSSTDLNTEAFF
DNA: TGTGCCAGCAGCTCGACAGACTTGAACACTGAAGCTTTCTTT

V: TRBV4-2
size: .
J: TRBJ2-3
D: TRBD2
CDR3: CASSQTSGGSGDTQYF
DNA: TGTGCCAGCAGCCAGACTAGCGGGGGGTCTGGGGATACGCAGTATTTT

V: TRBV12-3/TRBV12-4
size: few
J: TRBJ2-7
D: TRBD1
CDR3: CASSPGQGKNEQYF
DNA: TGTGCCAGCTCGCCGGGACAGGGGAAGAACGAGCAGTACTTC

V: TRBV28
size: .
J: TRBJ2-1
D: TRBD1
CDR3: CASSLNRGQFF
DNA: TGTGCCAGCAGTTTAAACAGGGGGCAGTTCTTC

V: TRBV7-2
size: .
J: TRBJ2-6
D: .
CDR3: CASSQGQSGANVLTF
DNA: TGTGCCAGCAGCCAAGGACAGTCTGGGGCCAACGTCCTGACTTTC

V: TRBV7-2
size: once
J: TRBJ2-5
D: TRBD1
CDR3: CASSVDRGFTETQYF
DNA: TGTGCCAGCAGCGTAGACAGGGGGTTTACAGAGACCCAGTACTTC

V: TRBV28
size: .
J: TRBJ2-7
D: .
CDR3: CASSFGLQGSYEQYF
DNA: TGTGCCAGCAGTTTTGGGTTACAGGGCTCCTACGAGCAGTACTTC